These 27 T cell receptor beta chains were all obtained from the same sample, sequenced in a study of blood T cell repertoires in COVID-19. Data came from immunoSEQ multiplex PCR; TCRdb stores just in-frame clones and leaves some out. The sample comprises roughly 300,000 clones, roughly nine tenths of which are singletons, and approximately 12% rests with the top ten. Input material: peripheral blood. The source of these receptors is a woman younger than 45 with COVID-19, enrolled during active disease.

V gene TRBV19 combines with J gene TRBJ2-2, with D unclear. V was clipped by 2 bases and J by 1 base, with 5 bases between them. Per the germline V gene, CDR1 is LNHDA and CDR2 is SQIVND (reference sequence). The CDR3 extends over 14 amino acids. CDR3 sequence: CASSIIRNTGELFF. For the CDR3, the DNA is TGTGCCAGTAGTATAATCAGGAACACCGGGGAGCTGTTTTTT.

This clone occurred a few times. The chain is built from TRBV5-5 and TRBJ1-2; the D gene is possibly TRBD1 (5 bases). V lost 4 bases and J lost 11, with 15 bases in between. This CDR3 region has 12 residues. Germline assignment: CDR1 SGHKS and CDR2 YYEKEE (reference sequence). CDR3 residues: CASSGAGLFYTF. The DNA of the CDR3 is TGTGCCAGCAGCGGGGCCGGGCTCTTTTACACCTTC.

The chain carries TRBV7-8 and TRBJ1-6; tentative D call: TRBD1 (5 bases). The CDR3 is made up of 16 amino acids. The germline CDR1 and CDR2 sequences are SGHVS and FQNEAQ. V lost 4 bases to trimming and J lost 6 bases, with 16 bases between them. CDR3 amino acids: CASSSIVAGLNSPLHF. For the CDR3, the DNA is TGTGCCAGCAGCTCTATAGTGGCAGGGCTTAATTCACCCCTCCACTTT.

This chain joins TRBV6-5 and TRBJ2-7, with 8 bases fitting TRBD1. The V gene's germline CDR1 is MNHEY and CDR2 SVGAGI. V lost 4 bases, J lost 2 bases, and 7 bases stayed unmatched. This CDR3 region has 15 residues. CDR3 loop: CASSWGQARAYEQYF. CDR3 nucleotides: TGTGCCAGCAGTTGGGGACAGGCAAGGGCCTACGAGCAGTACTTC.

The chain couples TRBV7-9 to TRBJ2-3, with D tentatively TRBD1 (5 bases). The CDR3 totals 15 residues. V lost 10 bases, J lost 3 bases, and 20 bases lay in between. The germline V gene has CDR1 SEHNR and CDR2 FQNEAQ (reference sequence). DNA for the CDR3: TGTGCCACCTCCAGGGTGGGTCCGGGTACAGATACGCAGTATTTT. Residues: CATSRVGPGTDTQYF.

This clone was picked up one time. The chain carries TRBV19 and TRBJ1-2; possibly TRBD1 for D (5 bases). The CDR3 length is 15 residues. Trimming took 1 base from V and 4 from J, leaving 13 bases between them. Germline V gene sequence: CDR1 LNHDA, CDR2 SQIVND (reference sequence). CDR3 nucleotides: TGTGCCAGTAGTATAGCGGGCGGGGACTCCTATGGCTACACCTTC. It encodes CASSIAGGDSYGYTF.

V gene TRBV28 combines with J gene TRBJ1-6; 8 bases map to TRBD1. J gave up 7 bases and V 7 bases, and 12 bases lay outside the gene matches. Germline V lookup: CDR1 MDHEN, CDR2 SYDVKM. CDR3 size: 16 residues. As DNA, the CDR3 is TGTGCCAGCAATGCCGCGGGGTCAGGGGGCAATTCACCCCTCCACTTT. It yields the protein CASNAAGSGGNSPLHF. The variable domain in full, completed from reference TRBV28 and TRBJ1-6, reads DVKVTQSSRYLVKRTGEKVFLECVQDMDHENMFWYRQDPGLGLRLIYFSYDVKMKEKGDIPEGYSVSREKKERFSLILESASTNQTSMYLCASNAAGSGGNSPLHFGNGTRLTVT.

The chain has TRBV7-9 and TRBJ1-2; 11 bases align to TRBD1. Per the germline V gene, CDR1 is SEHNR and CDR2 is FQNEAQ (reference sequence). The CDR3 extends over 14 amino acids. J gave up 8 bases and V 4 bases, and 6 bases lay outside the gene matches. CDR3 protein: CASSSEDRGLGYTF. Here the CDR3 DNA reads TGTGCCAGCAGCTCCGAGGACAGGGGGCTAGGCTACACCTTC.

The CDR3 DNA reads as TGTGCCAGTAGTACCCTAGCGGGGATAGAGGATACGCAGTATTTT. Amino acid sequence: CASSTLAGIEDTQYF. The chain combines TRBV19 with TRBJ2-3; 9 positions match TRBD2. With V trimmed by 4 bases and J by 6 bases, 8 bases remained unmatched. The CDR3 spans 15 residues. CDR1 LNHDA and CDR2 SQIVND come from the germline V gene (reference sequence). Full variable domain (missing parts from reference TRBV19 and TRBJ2-3): DGGITQSPKYLFRKEGQNVTLSCEQNLNHDAMYWYRQDPGQGLRLIYYSQIVNDFQKGDIAEGYSVSREKKESFPLTVTSAQKNPTAFYLCASSTLAGIEDTQYFGPGTRLTVL.

The genes are TRBV9 and TRBJ2-7; 9 bases are a match to TRBD2. There are 14 residues in the CDR3. With 0 bases clipped from V and 7 bases from J, the junction kept 5 bases outside the gene matches. CDR1 and CDR2 (germline): SGDLS, YYNGEE. The CDR3 DNA sequence: TGTGCCAGCAGCGTAGGGAGCCTAGCGGGGGAGCAGTACTTC. Translated: CASSVGSLAGEQYF.

V usage is TRBV6-5 and J usage is TRBJ2-4, with TRBD2 as a possible D gene (5 bases). The CDR3 contains 14 residues. The germline V and J ends were trimmed by 7 bases and 2 bases, with 12 bases remaining between them. Germline CDR1 is MNHEY and CDR2 is SVGAGI. The CDR3 bases are TGTGCCAGCATGGAGTTAGCGTCCAAAAACATTCAGTACTTC. This encodes CASMELASKNIQYF.

Here the CDR3 DNA reads TGTGCCAGCAGCCAGAACAGGGGGGGACGGCCCCAGCATTTT. It codes for CASSQNRGGRPQHF. The chain carries TRBV4-2 and TRBJ1-5; 8 bases agree with TRBD1. Trimming removed 3 bases from V and 9 bases from J; junction bases left unmatched: 7. The CDR3 contains 14 residues. Germline loops: CDR1 LGHNA, CDR2 YNFKEQ.

This chain joins TRBV30 and TRBJ1-5; D perhaps matches TRBD1 (5 bases). V was pared by 5 bases and J by 0 bases, with 8 bases between. CDR1 and CDR2 (germline): GTSNPN, SVGIG (reference sequence). This CDR3 has 13 residues. CDR3 amino acids: CAWGAGSNQPQHF. The CDR3 DNA is TGTGCCTGGGGGGCGGGTAGCAATCAGCCCCAGCATTTT.

The V and J genes are TRBV5-8 and TRBJ2-7; TRBD2 might be the D (7 bases). Germline V gene data show CDR1 as SGHTS and CDR2 as YDEGEE. CDR3 length equals 14 residues. Deletions cut 4 bases from V and 3 bases from J, with 14 bases between. CDR3 protein: CASSRGDTLYEQYF. The CDR3, as DNA: TGTGCCAGCAGCCGGGGGGACACGCTCTACGAGCAGTACTTC.

The chain links TRBV27 to TRBJ2-7, with TRBD1 matching 7 bases. This CDR3 is built from 16 residues. Per germline, CDR1 MNHEY and CDR2 SMNVEV (reference sequence). V shed 5 bases and J 0 bases; nucleotides not matched to a gene: 10. The DNA of the CDR3 is TGTGCCAGCAGTGACCCTCCCGGGACAGTCTCCTACGAGCAGTACTTC. The encoded protein is CASSDPPGTVSYEQYF.

V gene TRBV19 combines with J gene TRBJ2-5; 10 nucleotides align to TRBD2. The CDR3 runs to 16 residues. The V gene's germline CDR1 is LNHDA and CDR2 SQIVND (reference sequence). V dropped 7 bases and J dropped 5; count of bases not matched to a gene: 13. CDR3 coding DNA: TGTGCCAGTATGCCAACTAGCGGGGCCTCTCCCGAGACCCAGTACTTC. Translating it yields CASMPTSGASPETQYF.

The chain couples TRBV24-1 to TRBJ2-5, with D possibly matching TRBD1 (5 bases). Germline V gives CDR1 KGHDR, CDR2 SFDVKD. V was trimmed by 7 bases and J by 1 base, leaving 18 bases between them. The CDR3 is made up of 16 amino acids. The CDR3 here is CATRGKSQGAQETQYF. CDR3 nucleotides: TGTGCCACCAGAGGTAAATCCCAGGGCGCCCAAGAGACCCAGTACTTC.

The V gene is TRBV19, the J gene TRBJ1-1, with 7 bases fitting TRBD1. J lost 7 bases, V lost 7 bases, and 18 bases had no gene match. The CDR3 sequence is 16 residues long. CDR1 is LNHDA and CDR2 is SQIVND in the germline V gene (reference sequence). The CDR3 here is CASTETGTDSSFEAFF. The CDR3 region has the DNA TGTGCCAGTACCGAGACCGGGACAGACAGCTCTTTTGAAGCTTTCTTT.

The chain recombines TRBV6-5 with TRBJ1-1; D is perhaps TRBD1 (6 bases). V was cut by 5 bases and J by 6 bases, with 19 bases left in between. This CDR3 is built from 15 residues. Germline V gene data show CDR1 as MNHEY and CDR2 as SVGAGI. CDR3 in DNA: TGTGCCAGCAGTCGGGCAGGGGATAAGGGCGCTGAAGCTTTCTTT. Amino acid sequence: CASSRAGDKGAEAFF.

The V gene is TRBV7-9, the J gene TRBJ1-1, with a possible D match to TRBD1 (6 bases). Trimming cost V 5 bases and J 0 bases, with 7 bases left between them. This CDR3 spans 13 amino acids. Germline V CDR1 and CDR2: SEHNR, FQNEAQ (reference sequence). The CDR3, as DNA: TGTGCCAGCAGCGGACAGTTGAACACTGAAGCTTTCTTT. The encoded protein is CASSGQLNTEAFF.

V is TRBV2 and J is TRBJ2-3; D remains unclear. The CDR3 totals 11 residues. Per germline, CDR1 SNHLY and CDR2 FYNNEI. Trimming removed 7 bases from V and 7 bases from J, with 9 bases in between. The CDR3 sequence is CASILSHTQYF. DNA for the CDR3: TGTGCCAGCATACTGTCCCATACGCAGTATTTT.

The chain combines TRBV3-1 (or the pseudogene TRBV3-2) with TRBJ2-3, with 7 nucleotides matching TRBD2. Trimming at V came to 0 bases and at J to 7 bases, leaving 13 bases not matched to a gene. Per germline, CDR1 LGHDT and CDR2 YNNKEL (reference sequence). The CDR3 length is 17 residues. CDR3 loop: CASSQDPRLATLHTQYF. Written as DNA, the CDR3 is TGTGCCAGCAGCCAAGATCCGAGACTAGCCACGCTTCATACGCAGTATTTT.

The rearrangement links TRBV4-1 to TRBJ1-6; 10 bases align to TRBD1. Trimming removed 1 base from V and 10 bases from J; junction bases left unmatched: 7. Germline values: CDR1 MGHRA, CDR2 YSYEKL. The CDR3 length is 16 residues. CDR3 sequence (DNA): TGCGCCAGCAGCCAAGCCCCGGGACAGGGGAACTCACCCCTCCACTTT. Residues: CASSQAPGQGNSPLHF.

In this sample, this clone turned up a few times. This chain joins TRBV2 and TRBJ1-5, with a weak D call TRBD1 (6 bases). The CDR3 extends over 15 amino acids. Between the trimmed V and J ends, which lost 6 bases and 2 bases, there was a span of 14 bases. Germline assignment: CDR1 SNHLY and CDR2 FYNNEI. The CDR3 DNA is TGTGCCAGCAGCGACCAGGGGTTGGGCAATCAGCCCCAGCATTTT. It encodes CASSDQGLGNQPQHF.

The chain is built from TRBV15 and TRBJ2-7, with no clear D. Germline CDR1 and CDR2: LNHNV and YYDKDF (reference sequence). V was clipped by 6 bases and J by 0 bases, with 9 bases between them. This CDR3 is built from 13 residues. The CDR3 protein is CATSHPTSYEQYF. The CDR3 nucleotides are TGTGCCACCAGTCATCCTACCTCCTACGAGCAGTACTTC.

This sequence joins TRBV10-3 and TRBJ2-1, with D possibly matching TRBD1 (5 bases). Trimming removed 0 bases at V and 1 base at J, with 10 bases between. There are 16 residues in the CDR3. Looked up from germline, CDR1 is ENHRY and CDR2 is SYGVKD. CDR3 sequence reads: CAISESQANSYNEQFF. In nucleotides, the CDR3 is TGTGCCATCAGTGAGTCACAGGCGAATTCCTACAATGAGCAGTTCTTC.

V and J are TRBV27 and TRBJ2-5; the D is unclear. Trimming left V 0 bases short and J 7 bases short, with 9 bases between. CDR1 and CDR2 (germline): MNHEY, SMNVEV (reference sequence). The CDR3 contains 13 residues. The CDR3 sequence: CASSLSKRGTQYF. In DNA, the CDR3 is TGTGCCAGCAGTTTATCGAAAAGAGGGACCCAGTACTTC.